This is a list of T cell receptor beta chains from one sample in a study of cytomegalovirus exposure and HLA in healthy donors. Method: immunoSEQ multiplex PCR; TCRdb's copy keeps in-frame clones and lacks some. The sample gives tens of thousands of clones, about three quarters of which show up once; about 2.5% is in the top ten. Sequences were obtained from PBMCs. Source of these receptors: a woman in her thirties or forties in good health and CMV-seropositive. Both conserved end residues are part of each CDR3. The order of the fields is V gene, clone size, J gene, D gene, CDR3 DNA, CDR3 protein. D genes are given only for firm matches. Where a row states a size, it is once, few, many or the class of an expanded clone; other rows omit it.

v_gene: TRBV2
abundance: few
j_gene: TRBJ2-3
d_gene: TRBD1
CDR3nt: TGTGCCAGCAGAACCCGGGACAGCCTTTCTAGCACAGATACGCAGTATTTT
CDR3aa: CASRTRDSLSSTDTQYF

v_gene: TRBV28
abundance: -
j_gene: TRBJ1-6
d_gene: -
CDR3nt: TGTGCCAGCAGTTCTCTAAATTCACCCCTCCACTTT
CDR3aa: CASSSLNSPLHF

v_gene: TRBV7-6
abundance: -
j_gene: TRBJ2-3
d_gene: TRBD2
CDR3nt: TGTGCCAGCAGCCTGACTAGCGGGGGCCCTCATTTTGCAGATACGCAGTATTTT
CDR3aa: CASSLTSGGPHFADTQYF

v_gene: TRBV7-9
abundance: few
j_gene: TRBJ2-3
d_gene: TRBD2
CDR3nt: TGTGCCAGCAGCTTGGCGCTAGCGGGGGGGCTGGCAGATACGCAGTATTTT
CDR3aa: CASSLALAGGLADTQYF

v_gene: TRBV19
abundance: once
j_gene: TRBJ1-4
d_gene: -
CDR3nt: TGTGCCAGTAGTATCAGGCCGGTACCTAATGAAAAACTGTTTTTT
CDR3aa: CASSIRPVPNEKLFF

v_gene: TRBV27
abundance: -
j_gene: TRBJ2-3
d_gene: TRBD2
CDR3nt: TGTGCGAGTCGGGGGGGTGGGAGCACAGATACGCAGTATTTT
CDR3aa: CASRGGGSTDTQYF

v_gene: TRBV29-1
abundance: -
j_gene: TRBJ2-3
d_gene: -
CDR3nt: TGCACCTCAAGTATGGGGGGAAACACAGATACGCAGTATTTT
CDR3aa: CTSSMGGNTDTQYF

v_gene: TRBV5-1
abundance: -
j_gene: TRBJ2-5
d_gene: -
CDR3nt: TGCGCCAGCAGCTTGGTCCCGGGGATGGGAGAGACCCAGTACTTC
CDR3aa: CASSLVPGMGETQYF

v_gene: TRBV7-2
abundance: -
j_gene: TRBJ1-4
d_gene: -
CDR3nt: TGTGCCAGCAGCTTAGTGGAGACTAATGAAAAACTGTTTTTT
CDR3aa: CASSLVETNEKLFF

v_gene: TRBV4-3
abundance: -
j_gene: TRBJ1-5
d_gene: -
CDR3nt: TGCGCCAGCAGCCAAGATGGACACGTCAATCAGCCCCAGCATTTT
CDR3aa: CASSQDGHVNQPQHF

v_gene: TRBV7-2
abundance: -
j_gene: TRBJ2-2
d_gene: -
CDR3nt: TGTGCCAGCAGGTTTAGCTCCGGGGAGCTGTTTTTT
CDR3aa: CASRFSSGELFF

v_gene: TRBV6-5
abundance: few
j_gene: TRBJ1-3
d_gene: -
CDR3nt: TGTGCCAGCAGTCCCGGGTACTCTGGAAACACCATATATTTT
CDR3aa: CASSPGYSGNTIYF

v_gene: TRBV6-6
abundance: -
j_gene: TRBJ2-5
d_gene: -
CDR3nt: TGTGCCAGCAGTTACGACGCGGGCCGCTTCCAAGAGACCCAGTACTTC
CDR3aa: CASSYDAGRFQETQYF

v_gene: TRBV4-3
abundance: -
j_gene: TRBJ1-2
d_gene: -
CDR3nt: TGCGCCAGCAGCCAAGACATTCAGGGGTTGGATGGCTACACCTTC
CDR3aa: CASSQDIQGLDGYTF

v_gene: TRBV30
abundance: few
j_gene: TRBJ1-3
d_gene: -
CDR3nt: TGTGCCTGGAGTCGACGGGATATCGGAAACACCATATATTTT
CDR3aa: CAWSRRDIGNTIYF

v_gene: TRBV7-2
abundance: -
j_gene: TRBJ2-7
d_gene: TRBD1
CDR3nt: TGTGCCAGCAGCCCACGGACAGGGAACTACGAGCAGTACTTC
CDR3aa: CASSPRTGNYEQYF

v_gene: TRBV7-9
abundance: -
j_gene: TRBJ1-6
d_gene: TRBD1
CDR3nt: TGTGCCAGCAGCCCCGACAGGGGGGATTCTCGACCCCTCCACTTT
CDR3aa: CASSPDRGDSRPLHF

v_gene: TRBV16
abundance: few
j_gene: TRBJ1-2
d_gene: -
CDR3nt: TGTGCCAGCACGATACAGGGCAACTATGGCTACACCTTC
CDR3aa: CASTIQGNYGYTF

v_gene: TRBV28
abundance: once
j_gene: TRBJ1-5
d_gene: -
CDR3nt: TGTGCCAGCAGTTCAACCCCGGGACTCGGGAAGCCCCAGCATTTT
CDR3aa: CASSSTPGLGKPQHF

v_gene: TRBV4-1
abundance: -
j_gene: TRBJ1-2
d_gene: TRBD1
CDR3nt: TGCGCCAGCAGCTTATCCGGGACAGGGGGCAGCTATGGCTACACCTTC
CDR3aa: CASSLSGTGGSYGYTF

v_gene: TRBV7-2
abundance: few
j_gene: TRBJ2-7
d_gene: TRBD2
CDR3nt: TGTGCCAGCAGACAACGGGGGGGACTCCTTCCCTACGAGCAGTACTTC
CDR3aa: CASRQRGGLLPYEQYF

v_gene: TRBV2
abundance: -
j_gene: TRBJ2-7
d_gene: TRBD1
CDR3nt: TGTGCCAGCAGTAGGGACAGTTCCTACGAGCAGTACTTC
CDR3aa: CASSRDSSYEQYF

v_gene: TRBV9
abundance: -
j_gene: TRBJ1-4
d_gene: TRBD1
CDR3nt: TGTGCCAGCAGCGCCTCAGGGGGCCCTGAAAAACTGTTTTTT
CDR3aa: CASSASGGPEKLFF

v_gene: TRBV6-4
abundance: -
j_gene: TRBJ2-3
d_gene: -
CDR3nt: TGTGCCAGCAGTGACTCCGCCGGGTCGAGGGCGGATACGCAGTATTTT
CDR3aa: CASSDSAGSRADTQYF

v_gene: TRBV19
abundance: -
j_gene: TRBJ1-1
d_gene: -
CDR3nt: TGTGCCAGTAGTATCTCTGGGGGGGGCACTGAAGCTTTCTTT
CDR3aa: CASSISGGGTEAFF

v_gene: TRBV6-1
abundance: -
j_gene: TRBJ1-2
d_gene: TRBD1
CDR3nt: TGTGCCAGCAGTGGGGGGTTTGGACAGGGACTCTATGGCTACACCTTC
CDR3aa: CASSGGFGQGLYGYTF

v_gene: TRBV4-3
abundance: -
j_gene: TRBJ1-6
d_gene: -
CDR3nt: TGCGCCAGCAGCCAAAAACGGGTTGTGGATTCACCCCTCCACTTT
CDR3aa: CASSQKRVVDSPLHF

v_gene: TRBV7-2
abundance: -
j_gene: TRBJ2-3
d_gene: -
CDR3nt: TGTGCCAGCAGCCCAACCGGGGGGCTGTCCACAGATACGCAGTATTTT
CDR3aa: CASSPTGGLSTDTQYF

v_gene: TRBV10-2
abundance: few
j_gene: TRBJ2-2
d_gene: TRBD1
CDR3nt: TGCGCCAGCAGTGAGTCAAGGGGGCGCACCGGGGAGCTGTTTTTT
CDR3aa: CASSESRGRTGELFF

v_gene: TRBV4-3
abundance: -
j_gene: TRBJ1-2
d_gene: -
CDR3nt: TGCGCCAGCAGCCAAGAGGTGGGGGCTCACTATGGCTACACCTTC
CDR3aa: CASSQEVGAHYGYTF